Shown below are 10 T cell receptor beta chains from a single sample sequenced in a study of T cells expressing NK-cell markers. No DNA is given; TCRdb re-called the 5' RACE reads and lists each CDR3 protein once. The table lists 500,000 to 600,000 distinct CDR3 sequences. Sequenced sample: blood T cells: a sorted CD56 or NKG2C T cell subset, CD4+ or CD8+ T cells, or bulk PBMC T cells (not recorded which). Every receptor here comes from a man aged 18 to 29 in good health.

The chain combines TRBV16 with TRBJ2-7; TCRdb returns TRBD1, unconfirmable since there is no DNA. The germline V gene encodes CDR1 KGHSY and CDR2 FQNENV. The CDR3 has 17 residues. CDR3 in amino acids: CASSQWGRDRGLDEQYF.

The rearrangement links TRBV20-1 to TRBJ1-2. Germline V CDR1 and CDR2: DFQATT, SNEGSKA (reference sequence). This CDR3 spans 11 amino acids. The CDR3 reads CSALVGNGYTF.

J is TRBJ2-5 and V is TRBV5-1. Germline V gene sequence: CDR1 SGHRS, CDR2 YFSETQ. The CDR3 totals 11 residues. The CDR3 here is CASRIQETQYF.

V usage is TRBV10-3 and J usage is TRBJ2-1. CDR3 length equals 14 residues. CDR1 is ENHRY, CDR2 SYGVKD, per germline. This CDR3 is CAITSASSYNEQFF.

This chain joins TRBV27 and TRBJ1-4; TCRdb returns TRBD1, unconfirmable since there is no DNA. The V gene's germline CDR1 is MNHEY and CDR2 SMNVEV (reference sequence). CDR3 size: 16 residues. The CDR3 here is CASSRGQPWANEKLFF. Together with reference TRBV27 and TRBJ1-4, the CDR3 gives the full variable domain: EAQVTQNPRYLITVTGKKLTVTCSQNMNHEYMSWYRQDPGLGLRQIYYSMNVEVTDKGDVPEGYKVSRKEKRNFPLILESPSPNQTSLYFCASSRGQPWANEKLFFGSGTQLSVL.

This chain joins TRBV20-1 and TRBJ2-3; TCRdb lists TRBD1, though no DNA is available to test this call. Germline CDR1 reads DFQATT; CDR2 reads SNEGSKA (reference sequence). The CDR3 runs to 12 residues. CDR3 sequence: CSARSPEYAQYF.

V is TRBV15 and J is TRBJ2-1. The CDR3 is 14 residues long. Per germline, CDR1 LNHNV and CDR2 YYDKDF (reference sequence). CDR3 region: CATSRGGFDNEQFF.

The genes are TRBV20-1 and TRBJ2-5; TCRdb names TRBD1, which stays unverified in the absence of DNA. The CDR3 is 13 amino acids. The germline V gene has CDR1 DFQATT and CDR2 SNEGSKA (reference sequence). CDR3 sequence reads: CSANTGAQETQYF.

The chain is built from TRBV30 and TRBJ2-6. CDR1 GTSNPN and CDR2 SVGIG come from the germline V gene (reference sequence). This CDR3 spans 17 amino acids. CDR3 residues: CAWSAIGSGTGANVLTF.

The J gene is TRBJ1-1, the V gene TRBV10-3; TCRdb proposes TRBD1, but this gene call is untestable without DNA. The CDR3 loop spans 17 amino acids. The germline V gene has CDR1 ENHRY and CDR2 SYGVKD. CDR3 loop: CAISEGDTGTGNTEAFF.